The present TCR beta chain was sequenced within a study of blood T cell repertoires in COVID-19. As for the study in general: The origin of the acute and convalescent COVID-19 samples was the United States, Italy and Spain.

The germline V and J ends were trimmed by 0 bases and 4 bases, with 9 bases remaining between them. The CDR3 covers 14 residues. CDR1 and CDR2 (germline): ENHRY, SYGVKD. This table comes from immunoSEQ multiplex PCR, and its TCRdb copy is limited to in-frame clones, with some not included. The profile covers some 530,000 clones, with 70% to 90% appearing a single time and approximately 3.4% taken by the ten largest. The rearrangement links TRBV10-3 to TRBJ1-2; D is possibly TRBD1 (5 bases). This receptor was identified in a human donor in a cohort sampled during active COVID-19. The sample comprised peripheral blood. The CDR3 protein is CAISESQGGYGYTF. As DNA, the CDR3 is TGTGCCATCAGTGAGTCTCAGGGTGGCTATGGCTACACCTTC.